The rows below give T cell receptor beta chains drawn from one sample of a study of blood T cell repertoires in COVID-19. Assay: immunoSEQ multiplex PCR; the TCRdb copy retains only in-frame clones and omits some. The data show 200,000 to 300,000 clones, approximately 86% seen once. The source material was peripheral blood. The receptors were sampled from a woman aged 55 to 70 with COVID-19, enrolled during active disease. CDR3s include the opening cysteine and the closing phenylalanine or tryptophan. The D gene is left open where the match is weak. Clone sizes are given selectively: once, few, many, or a class where the clone is expanded.

v_call	clone_size	d_call	j_call	cdr3_aa	cdr3_nt
TRBV3-1/TRBV3-2	-	TRBD2	TRBJ2-7	CASSPRASGMYEQYF	TGTGCCAGCAGCCCTCGGGCTAGCGGGATGTACGAGCAGTACTTC
TRBV5-1	-	TRBD1	TRBJ1-6	CASSLRAGGYNSPLHF	TGCGCCAGCAGCTTGAGGGCAGGGGGCTATAATTCACCCCTCCACTTT
TRBV5-1	-	-	TRBJ2-7	CASSRLAESSYEQYF	TGCGCCAGCAGCCGATTAGCGGAGAGCTCCTACGAGCAGTACTTC
TRBV29-1	-	-	TRBJ2-7	CSVESLHEQYF	TGCAGCGTTGAGAGTCTACACGAGCAGTACTTC
TRBV14	-	-	TRBJ1-6	CASSQEFGYNSPLHF	TGTGCCAGCAGCCAGGAATTCGGGTACAATTCACCCCTCCACTTT
TRBV29-1	once	TRBD2	TRBJ2-2	CSVSSSGRAAGELFF	TGCAGCGTCTCGTCTAGCGGGAGGGCCGCCGGGGAGCTGTTTTTT
TRBV6-5	-	TRBD2	TRBJ2-5	CASSYGTSGETQYF	TGTGCCAGCAGTTACGGGACTAGTGGAGAGACCCAGTACTTC
TRBV5-1	-	TRBD1	TRBJ1-2	CASSSLDRGTNYGYTF	TGCGCCAGCAGCTCCCTTGACAGGGGGACGAACTATGGCTACACCTTC
TRBV6-5	-	-	TRBJ1-1	CASRGPWVEAFF	TGTGCCAGCCGCGGCCCTTGGGTTGAAGCTTTCTTT
TRBV5-1	-	TRBD2	TRBJ2-1	CASSLATGTTNYNEQFF	TGCGCCAGCAGCTTGGCTACCGGGACTACGAACTACAATGAGCAGTTCTTC
TRBV6-5	-	TRBD1	TRBJ1-6	CASTNRDRGNSPLHF	TGTGCCAGCACCAACCGGGACAGGGGTAATTCACCCCTCCACTTT
TRBV6-5	-	TRBD1	TRBJ1-2	CASTKAGQGSWGYTF	TGTGCCAGCACAAAGGCGGGACAGGGGAGTTGGGGCTACACCTTC
TRBV14	-	TRBD2	TRBJ2-1	CASSRRGLAGGNEQFF	TGTGCCAGCAGCCGAAGGGGACTAGCGGGAGGGAATGAGCAGTTCTTC
TRBV29-1	-	-	TRBJ1-6	CSVVFGGNGSPLHF	TGCAGCGTTGTTTTTGGAGGGAACGGTTCACCCCTCCACTTT
TRBV5-4	-	TRBD1	TRBJ2-1	CASSTTKGTGHNNEQFF	TGTGCCAGCAGTACAACCAAAGGGACAGGACACAACAATGAGCAGTTCTTC
TRBV6-5	few	TRBD2	TRBJ2-1	CATAGTSGYNEQFF	TGTGCCACCGCGGGGACTAGCGGCTACAATGAGCAGTTCTTC
TRBV6-5	few	-	TRBJ2-3	CASSATGGSTDTQYF	TGTGCCAGCAGCGCGACTGGCGGGAGCACAGATACGCAGTATTTT
TRBV20-1	few	-	TRBJ2-7	CSATRVGEQYF	TGCAGTGCTACCAGGGTAGGCGAGCAGTACTTC
TRBV12-1	-	-	TRBJ1-2	CASSRGREGLVYGYTF	TGTGCCAGCAGCCGGGGGAGGGAGGGCCTAGTCTATGGCTACACCTTC
TRBV6-5	once	TRBD2	TRBJ2-4	CASRPSGFKNIQYF	TGTGCCAGCAGACCTAGCGGATTCAAAAACATTCAGTACTTC
TRBV6-2/TRBV6-3	few	TRBD1	TRBJ1-1	CASSLPGTGKGAFF	TGTGCCAGCAGTCTTCCCGGGACAGGGAAAGGAGCTTTCTTT
TRBV5-1	-	TRBD1	TRBJ1-5	CASSRLDRDRGANQPQHF	TGCGCCAGCAGCCGGCTTGACCGGGACAGGGGCGCCAATCAGCCCCAGCATTTT
TRBV15	-	-	TRBJ1-1	CATSRAPMNTEAFF	TGTGCCACCAGCAGAGCCCCCATGAACACTGAAGCTTTCTTT
TRBV3-1/TRBV3-2	-	-	TRBJ2-3	CASSLSGATDTQYF	TGTGCCAGCAGTCTAAGCGGAGCCACAGATACGCAGTATTTT
TRBV4-3	-	-	TRBJ2-1	CASSQGARGLVYNEQFF	TGCGCCAGCAGCCAAGGCGCCCGAGGGTTGGTGTACAATGAGCAGTTCTTC
TRBV11-3	-	TRBD2	TRBJ2-2	CASSPGIAGGLANTGELFF	TGTGCCAGCAGCCCCGGGATAGCGGGAGGCCTCGCGAACACCGGGGAGCTGTTTTTT
TRBV12-3/TRBV12-4	-	-	TRBJ2-5	CASREAVVGTQYF	TGTGCCAGCAGGGAGGCGGTGGTTGGGACCCAGTACTTC
TRBV27	-	TRBD2	TRBJ2-3	CASSEFLAGGGDTQYF	TGTGCCAGCAGTGAGTTTCTAGCGGGGGGCGGAGATACGCAGTATTTT
TRBV5-1	-	TRBD1	TRBJ1-2	CASRPDRDGYTF	TGCGCCAGCAGGCCGGACAGGGATGGCTACACCTTC
TRBV19	-	-	TRBJ2-7	CASSNTPFHEQYF	TGTGCCAGTAGTAACACCCCTTTCCACGAGCAGTACTTC
TRBV18	-	-	TRBJ1-1	CASSPQHTEAFF	TGTGCCAGCTCACCACAGCACACTGAAGCTTTCTTT
TRBV11-2	-	TRBD2	TRBJ2-7	CASSLDHWGGSPLEQYF	TGTGCCAGCAGCTTAGATCACTGGGGCGGGAGCCCCCTCGAGCAGTACTTC
TRBV6-6	-	-	TRBJ2-7	CASCREDPYEQYF	TGTGCCAGTTGCAGGGAGGACCCCTACGAGCAGTACTTC
TRBV7-3	-	-	TRBJ1-2	CASSFPAERAGGYTF	TGTGCCAGCAGCTTCCCCGCGGAGAGGGCGGGGGGCTACACCTTC
TRBV10-1	-	TRBD1	TRBJ2-1	CASSAGTGSYNEQFF	TGCGCCAGCAGTGCCGGGACAGGGTCCTACAATGAGCAGTTCTTC
TRBV27	few	-	TRBJ2-1	CASSQQGTYNEQFF	TGTGCCAGCAGTCAACAGGGTACCTACAATGAGCAGTTCTTC
TRBV30	-	-	TRBJ1-6	CASHRGAAPSPLHF	TGTGCCTCCCACCGGGGGGCTGCCCCTTCACCCCTCCACTTT
TRBV19	-	-	TRBJ2-2	CASSSDTGELFF	TGTGCCAGTAGTTCGGACACCGGGGAGCTGTTTTTT
TRBV6-4	-	TRBD2	TRBJ2-1	CASSDTRLAKQFF	TGTGCCAGCAGTGACACAAGACTAGCGAAGCAGTTCTTC
TRBV6-2/TRBV6-3	-	TRBD2	TRBJ2-2	CASSSGTSQNTGELFF	TGTGCCAGCAGTTCCGGGACTAGCCAGAACACCGGGGAGCTGTTTTTT
TRBV18	-	TRBD1	TRBJ1-1	CASSATGGNTEAFF	TGTGCCAGCTCAGCGACAGGGGGGAACACTGAAGCTTTCTTT
TRBV18	-	-	TRBJ1-5	CASSPPTGAGPQHF	TGTGCCAGCTCACCACCTACCGGTGCGGGACCCCAGCATTTT